This T cell receptor beta chain comes out of a study of patients and donors after allogeneic stem cell transplantation. This CDR3 is 16 amino acids long. Germline loops: CDR1 MNHEY, CDR2 SVGEGT. Trimming cost V 0 bases and J 6 bases; bases outside gene matches: 11. TCRdb reanalysed the RT-PCR reads using MiXCR and keeps one entry per CDR3 protein. This table has about 150,000 distinct CDR3 sequences, approximately 35% appearing once. The chain recombines TRBV6-2 or TRBV6-3 with TRBJ2-7, with 7 bases fitting TRBD2. This clonotype originated in a human donor who was either an allogeneic HSCT recipient or a stem cell or donor lymphocyte infusion donor (not recorded which). It is not recorded whose cells these are; they may come from a transplant donor. Sequenced material: blood, either unsorted or a sorted T cell fraction (not recorded which). CDR3 protein: CASSYSPTSQMGEQYF. In DNA, the CDR3 is TGTGCCAGCAGTTACTCGCCGACTAGCCAGATGGGCGAGCAGTACTTC.